Below are 6 T cell receptor beta chains sequenced from a single sample in a study of cytomegalovirus exposure and HLA in healthy donors (dated by TCRdb to about 2017). Libraries came from the immunoSEQ multiplex PCR assay. The multiplex PCR relied on a mix of 60 forward primers for TCR Vbeta segments and 13 reverse primers for TCR Jbeta segments. The clones in this table, taken by TCRdb from immuneACCESS, are in-frame only. Not every clone is retained; where verified, under half of the shortfall comes from an unresolved V gene, and the cause of the rest is unknown. This sample has 220,000 or so clones in its table, and about 74% of those were observed once. In total, the top ten clones hold 1.5% to 2% of the sample. Sequenced: PBMCs. The receptors were gathered from a woman in her twenties or thirties in good health and CMV-seronegative.

This chain uses TRBV7-2 with TRBJ2-6, with D maybe TRBD2 (5 bases). The CDR3 is made up of 14 amino acids. Germline V gene data show CDR1 as SGHTA and CDR2 as FQGNSA. Trimming stripped 8 bases from V and 0 bases from J, with 8 bases between. DNA for the CDR3: TGTGCCAGCGGAGGACTCTCTGGGGCCAACGTCCTGACTTTC. Protein product: CASGGLSGANVLTF.

The rearrangement uses TRBV4-1 and TRBJ1-5; no definite D call. There are 15 residues in the CDR3. V lost 0 bases and J 5 bases, leaving 11 bases between the germline ends. Germline values: CDR1 MGHRA, CDR2 YSYEKL. Written as DNA, the CDR3 is TGCGCCAGCAGCCAAGAGGGCAGGCCGTATCAGCCCCAGCATTTT. Translating gives CASSQEGRPYQPQHF.

The chain links TRBV27 to TRBJ1-1; D is possibly TRBD1 (5 bases). CDR3 size: 15 residues. The ends were cut back, 1 base at V and 3 bases at J, with 12 bases in the middle. From germline, CDR1 is MNHEY and CDR2 SMNVEV (reference sequence). CDR3: CASSLWGQRDTEAFF. The CDR3 DNA follows: TGTGCCAGCAGTTTATGGGGCCAGCGCGACACTGAAGCTTTCTTT.

The J gene is TRBJ2-5, the V gene TRBV14, with D possibly matching TRBD2 (5 bases). The J call may be mistaken, given a closer DNA end match to TRBJ2-7. The germline V gene encodes CDR1 SGHDN and CDR2 FVKESK. There are 14 residues in the CDR3. DNA of the CDR3: TGTGCCAGCAGCCAAGGAGGGATTCCCTACGAGCAGTACTTC. It encodes CASSQGGIPYEQYF.

This clone was observed a handful of times. The chain couples TRBV27 to TRBJ2-5; 10 bases agree with TRBD2. CDR3 length equals 15 residues. V shed 3 bases, J shed 7 bases, and the junction held 8 bases outside the gene matches. Germline CDR1 and CDR2: MNHEY and SMNVEV (reference sequence). The CDR3 bases are TGTGCCAGCAGTTTGCAGGGACTAGCGTACGGGACCCAGTACTTC. The encoded protein is CASSLQGLAYGTQYF.

This clone was seen a few times. The chain uses TRBV6-5 and TRBJ2-7; D is perhaps TRBD1 (6 bases). The V gene's germline CDR1 is MNHEY and CDR2 SVGAGI. The CDR3 has 15 residues. V dropped 4 bases and J dropped 3 bases, with 16 bases sitting between them. CDR3 DNA sequence: TGTGCCAGCAGTTTTGGACAGACTCTCATCTACGAGCAGTACTTC. Residues: CASSFGQTLIYEQYF.